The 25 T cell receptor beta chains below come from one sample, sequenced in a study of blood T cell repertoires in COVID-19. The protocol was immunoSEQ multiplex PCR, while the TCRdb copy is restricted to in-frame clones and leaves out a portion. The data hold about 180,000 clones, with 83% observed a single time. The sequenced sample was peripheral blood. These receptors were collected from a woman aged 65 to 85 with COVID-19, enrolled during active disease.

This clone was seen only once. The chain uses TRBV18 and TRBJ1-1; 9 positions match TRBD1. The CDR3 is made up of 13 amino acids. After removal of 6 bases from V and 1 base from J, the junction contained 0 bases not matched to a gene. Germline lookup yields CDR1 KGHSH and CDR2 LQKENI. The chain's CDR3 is CASSGQGNTEAFF. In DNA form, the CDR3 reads TGTGCCAGCTCGGGACAGGGGAACACTGAAGCTTTCTTT. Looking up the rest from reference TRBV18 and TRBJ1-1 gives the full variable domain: NAGVMQNPRHLVRRRGQEARLRCSPMKGHSHVYWYRQLPEEGLKFMVYLQKENIIDESGMPKERFSAEFPKEGPSILRIQQVVRGDSAAYFCASSGQGNTEAFFGQGTRLTVV.

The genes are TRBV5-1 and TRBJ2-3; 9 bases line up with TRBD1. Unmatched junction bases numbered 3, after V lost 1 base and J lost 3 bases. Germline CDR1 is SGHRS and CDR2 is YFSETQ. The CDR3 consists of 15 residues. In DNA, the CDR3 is TGCGCCAGCAGCTTGACAGGGGGCTGGACAGATACGCAGTATTTT. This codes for CASSLTGGWTDTQYF. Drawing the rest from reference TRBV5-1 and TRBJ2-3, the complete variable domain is KAGVTQTPRYLIKTRGQQVTLSCSPISGHRSVSWYQQTPGQGLQFLFEYFSETQRNKGNFPGRFSGRQFSNSRSEMNVSTLELGDSALYLCASSLTGGWTDTQYFGPGTRLTVL.

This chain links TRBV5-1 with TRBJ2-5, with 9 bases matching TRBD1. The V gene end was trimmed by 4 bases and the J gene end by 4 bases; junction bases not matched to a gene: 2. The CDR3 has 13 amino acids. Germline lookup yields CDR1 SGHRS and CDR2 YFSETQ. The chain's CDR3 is CASSRGQGETQYF. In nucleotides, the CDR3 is TGCGCCAGCAGCAGGGGACAGGGAGAGACCCAGTACTTC.

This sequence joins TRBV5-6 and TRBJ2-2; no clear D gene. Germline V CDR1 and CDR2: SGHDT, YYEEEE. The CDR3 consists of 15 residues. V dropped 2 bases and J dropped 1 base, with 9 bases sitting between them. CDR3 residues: CASSLLTVNTGELFF. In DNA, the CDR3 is TGTGCCAGCAGCTTACTAACGGTGAACACCGGGGAGCTGTTTTTT.

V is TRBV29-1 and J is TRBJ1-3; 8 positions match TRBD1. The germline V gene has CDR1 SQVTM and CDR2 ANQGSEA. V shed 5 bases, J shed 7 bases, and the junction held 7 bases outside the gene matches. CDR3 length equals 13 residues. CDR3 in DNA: TGCAGCGTTTCAGGACAGGGCAGGAACACCATATATTTT. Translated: CSVSGQGRNTIYF. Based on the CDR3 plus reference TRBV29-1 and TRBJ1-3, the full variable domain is SAVISQKPSRDICQRGTSLTIQCQVDSQVTMMFWYRQQPGQSLTLIATANQGSEATYESGFVIDKFPISRPNLTFSTLTVSNMSPEDSSIYLCSVSGQGRNTIYFGEGSWLTVV.

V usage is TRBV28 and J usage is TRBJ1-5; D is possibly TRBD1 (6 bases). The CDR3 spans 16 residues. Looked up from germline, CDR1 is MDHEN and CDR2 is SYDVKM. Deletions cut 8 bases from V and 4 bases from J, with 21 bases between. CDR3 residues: CASSQLGAPRNQPQHF. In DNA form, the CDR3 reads TGTGCCAGCTCCCAATTGGGGGCCCCAAGGAATCAGCCCCAGCATTTT.

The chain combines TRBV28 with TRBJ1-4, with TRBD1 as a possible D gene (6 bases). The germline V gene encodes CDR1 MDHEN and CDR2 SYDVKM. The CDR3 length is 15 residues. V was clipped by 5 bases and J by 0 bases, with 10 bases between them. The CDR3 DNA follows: TGTGCCAGCAGTCAACAGGGTCCAACTAATGAAAAACTGTTTTTT. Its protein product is CASSQQGPTNEKLFF.

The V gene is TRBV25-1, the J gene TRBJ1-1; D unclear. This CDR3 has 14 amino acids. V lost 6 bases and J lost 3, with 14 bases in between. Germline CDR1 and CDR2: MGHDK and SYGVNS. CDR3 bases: TGTGCCAGCAGCCAGCAAGACCGGGACACTGAAGCTTTCTTT. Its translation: CASSQQDRDTEAFF.

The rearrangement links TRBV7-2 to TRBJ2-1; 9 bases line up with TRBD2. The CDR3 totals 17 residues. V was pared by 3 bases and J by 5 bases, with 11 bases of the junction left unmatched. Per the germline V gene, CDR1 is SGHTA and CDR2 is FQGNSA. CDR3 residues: CASSLRARLAVNNEQFF. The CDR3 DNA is TGTGCCAGCAGCTTGCGGGCGAGACTAGCGGTTAACAATGAGCAGTTCTTC.

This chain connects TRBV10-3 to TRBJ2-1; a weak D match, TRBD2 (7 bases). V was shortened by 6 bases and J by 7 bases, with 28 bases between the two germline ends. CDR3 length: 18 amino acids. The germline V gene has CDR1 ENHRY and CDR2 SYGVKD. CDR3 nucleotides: TGTGCCATCAGCCCAACCCAGGGGCAGGGAGGGAGGGATAATGAGCAGTTCTTC. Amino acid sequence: CAISPTQGQGGRDNEQFF.

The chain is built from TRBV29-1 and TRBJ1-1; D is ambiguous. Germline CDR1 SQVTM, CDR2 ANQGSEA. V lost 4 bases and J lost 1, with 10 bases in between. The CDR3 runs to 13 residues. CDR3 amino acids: CSVVRRENTEAFF. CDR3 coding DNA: TGCAGCGTTGTCCGGCGGGAGAACACTGAAGCTTTCTTT.

CDR3 residues: CASTPSGRREQFF. CDR3 nucleotide sequence: TGTGCCAGTACGCCTAGCGGGCGAAGGGAGCAGTTCTTC. This chain uses TRBV19 with TRBJ2-1, with 8 positions matching TRBD2. Germline V gene sequence: CDR1 LNHDA, CDR2 SQIVND (reference sequence). The CDR3 sequence is 13 residues long. After removal of 7 bases from V and 10 bases from J, the junction contained 9 bases not matched to a gene.

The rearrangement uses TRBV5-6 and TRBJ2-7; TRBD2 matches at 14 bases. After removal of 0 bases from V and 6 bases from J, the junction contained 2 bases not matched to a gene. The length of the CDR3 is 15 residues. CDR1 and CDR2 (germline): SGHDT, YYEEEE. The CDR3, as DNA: TGTGCCAGCAGCTTGGCGGGACTAGCGGGAGTCGAGCAGTACTTC. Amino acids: CASSLAGLAGVEQYF.

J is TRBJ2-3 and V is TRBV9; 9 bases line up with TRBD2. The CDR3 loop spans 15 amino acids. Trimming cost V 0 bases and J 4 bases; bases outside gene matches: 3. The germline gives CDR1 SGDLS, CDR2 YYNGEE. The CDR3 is CASSVVAGVADTQYF. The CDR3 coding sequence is TGTGCCAGCAGCGTAGTAGCGGGAGTGGCAGATACGCAGTATTTT. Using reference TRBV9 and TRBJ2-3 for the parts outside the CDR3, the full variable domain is DSGVTQTPKHLITATGQRVTLRCSPRSGDLSVYWYQQSLDQGLQFLIQYYNGEERAKGNILERFSAQQFPDLHSELNLSSLELGDSALYFCASSVVAGVADTQYFGPGTRLTVL.

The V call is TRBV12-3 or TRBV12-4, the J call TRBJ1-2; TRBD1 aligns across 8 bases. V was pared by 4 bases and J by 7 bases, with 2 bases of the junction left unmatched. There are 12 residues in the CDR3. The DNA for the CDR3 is TGTGCCAGCAGTTGGACAGGGTTTGGCTACACCTTC. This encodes CASSWTGFGYTF.

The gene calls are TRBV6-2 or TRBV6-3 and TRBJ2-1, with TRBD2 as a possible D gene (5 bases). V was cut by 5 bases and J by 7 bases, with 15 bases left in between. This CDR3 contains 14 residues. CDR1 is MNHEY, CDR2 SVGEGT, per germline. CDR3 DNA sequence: TGTGCCAGCAGTGATAGACGTGGAGGAAATGAGCAGTTCTTC. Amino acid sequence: CASSDRRGGNEQFF.

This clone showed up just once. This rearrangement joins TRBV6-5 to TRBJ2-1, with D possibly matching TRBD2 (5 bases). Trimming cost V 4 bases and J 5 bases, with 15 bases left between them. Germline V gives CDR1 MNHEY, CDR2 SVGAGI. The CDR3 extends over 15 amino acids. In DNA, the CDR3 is TGTGCCAGCAGTTTGAAGCGGTGGAGCCACAATGAGCAGTTCTTC. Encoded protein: CASSLKRWSHNEQFF.

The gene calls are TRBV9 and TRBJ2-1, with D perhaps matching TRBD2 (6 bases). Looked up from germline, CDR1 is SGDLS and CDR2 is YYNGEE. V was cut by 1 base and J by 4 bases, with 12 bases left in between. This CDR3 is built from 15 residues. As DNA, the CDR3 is TGTGCCAGCAGCGTACTAAGCGGGCTTTACAATGAGCAGTTCTTC. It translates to CASSVLSGLYNEQFF.

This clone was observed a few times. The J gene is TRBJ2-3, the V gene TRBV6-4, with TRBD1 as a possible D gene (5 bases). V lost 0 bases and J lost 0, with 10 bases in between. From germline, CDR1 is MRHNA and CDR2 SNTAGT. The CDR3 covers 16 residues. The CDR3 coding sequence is TGTGCCAGCAGTGACTCCTGGGGCTCTAGCACAGATACGCAGTATTTT. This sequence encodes CASSDSWGSSTDTQYF.

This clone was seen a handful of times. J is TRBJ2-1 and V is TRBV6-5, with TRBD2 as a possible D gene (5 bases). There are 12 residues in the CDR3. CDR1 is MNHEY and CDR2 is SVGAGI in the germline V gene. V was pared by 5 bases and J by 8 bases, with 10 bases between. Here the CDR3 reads CASSQLVYEQFF. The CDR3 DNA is TGTGCCAGCAGTCAACTAGTCTATGAGCAGTTCTTC.

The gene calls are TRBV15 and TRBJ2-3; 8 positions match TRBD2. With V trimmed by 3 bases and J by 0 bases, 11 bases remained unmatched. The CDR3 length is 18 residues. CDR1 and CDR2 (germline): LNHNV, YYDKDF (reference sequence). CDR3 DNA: TGTGCCACCAGCAGGGCCCTCGGGGGGGGTCCTAGCACAGATACGCAGTATTTT. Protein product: CATSRALGGGPSTDTQYF.

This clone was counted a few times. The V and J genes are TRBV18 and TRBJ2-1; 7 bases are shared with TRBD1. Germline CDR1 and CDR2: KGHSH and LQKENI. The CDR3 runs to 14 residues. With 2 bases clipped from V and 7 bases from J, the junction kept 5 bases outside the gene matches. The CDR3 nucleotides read TGTGCCAGCTCACCATCGACAGGGATGAATGAGCAGTTCTTC. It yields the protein CASSPSTGMNEQFF.

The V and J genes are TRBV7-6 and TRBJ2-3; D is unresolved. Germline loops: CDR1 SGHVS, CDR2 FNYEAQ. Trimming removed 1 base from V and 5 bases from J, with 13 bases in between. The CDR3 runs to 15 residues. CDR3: CASSLESSVLDTQYF. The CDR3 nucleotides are TGTGCCAGCAGCTTAGAGTCCAGCGTGTTAGATACGCAGTATTTT.

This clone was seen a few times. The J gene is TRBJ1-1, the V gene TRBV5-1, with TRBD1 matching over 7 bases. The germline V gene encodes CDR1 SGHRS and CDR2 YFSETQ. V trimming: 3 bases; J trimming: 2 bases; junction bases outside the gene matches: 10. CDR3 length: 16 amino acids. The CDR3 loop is CASSSTPTGRNTEAFF. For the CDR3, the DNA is TGCGCCAGCAGCTCCACCCCGACAGGGCGAAACACTGAAGCTTTCTTT.

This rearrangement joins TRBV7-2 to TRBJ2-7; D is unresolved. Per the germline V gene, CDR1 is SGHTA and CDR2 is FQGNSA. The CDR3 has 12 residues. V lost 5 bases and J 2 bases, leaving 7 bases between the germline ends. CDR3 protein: CASSPDTYEQYF. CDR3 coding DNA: TGTGCCAGCAGCCCCGACACCTACGAGCAGTACTTC. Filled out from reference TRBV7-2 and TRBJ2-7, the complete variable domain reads GAGVSQSPSNKVTEKGKDVELRCDPISGHTALYWYRQSLGQGLEFLIYFQGNSAPDKSGLPSDRFSAERTGGSVSTLTIQRTQQEDSAVYLCASSPDTYEQYFGPGTRLTVT.